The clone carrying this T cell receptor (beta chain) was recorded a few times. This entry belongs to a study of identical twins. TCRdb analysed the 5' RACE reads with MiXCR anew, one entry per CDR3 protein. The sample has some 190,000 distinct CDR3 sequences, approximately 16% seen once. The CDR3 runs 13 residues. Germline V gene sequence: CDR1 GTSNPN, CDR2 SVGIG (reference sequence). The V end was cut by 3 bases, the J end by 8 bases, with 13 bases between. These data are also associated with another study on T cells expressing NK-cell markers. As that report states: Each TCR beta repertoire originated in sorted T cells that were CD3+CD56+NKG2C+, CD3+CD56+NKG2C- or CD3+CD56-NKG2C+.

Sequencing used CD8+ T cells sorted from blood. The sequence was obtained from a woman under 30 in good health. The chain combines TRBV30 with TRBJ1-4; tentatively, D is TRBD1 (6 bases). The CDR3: CAWRGGAGEKLFF. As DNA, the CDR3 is TGTGCCTGGAGAGGGGGGGCGGGGGAAAAACTGTTTTTT.